These 9 T cell receptor beta chains came from one sample sequenced in a study of T cell changes during pregnancy in multiple sclerosis. Using immunoSEQ multiplex PCR, the repertoire was profiled, and TCRdb retains in-frame clones only, with some absent. Among 75,000 to 95,000 clones, more than 85% were seen once, and the ten largest hold 0.95%. The input for sequencing was peripheral blood, taken before pregnancy. The receptor set was obtained from a female donor with multiple sclerosis, enrolled in a pregnancy study.

The chain has TRBV29-1 and TRBJ1-2, with D possibly TRBD1 on 6 matching bases. V lost 4 bases and J 9 bases, leaving 12 bases between the germline ends. Germline V gene sequence: CDR1 SQVTM, CDR2 ANQGSEA. CDR3 length: 11 residues. The CDR3, as DNA: TGCAGCGTTGTGAGGGGGATGAGCTACACCTTC. The encoded protein is CSVVRGMSYTF.

There are many counts of this clone. The genes are TRBV10-3 and TRBJ1-5; 8 bases map to TRBD1. V trimming: 3 bases; J trimming: 6 bases; junction bases outside the gene matches: 4. The CDR3 runs 14 residues. The germline CDR1 and CDR2 sequences are ENHRY and SYGVKD. DNA for the CDR3: TGTGCCATCAGTGAACGGCAGGGGGCTCAGCCCCAGCATTTT. This sequence encodes CAISERQGAQPQHF.

The V and J genes are TRBV11-1 and TRBJ1-2; D is uncertain. There are 12 residues in the CDR3. From germline, CDR1 is SGHAT and CDR2 FQDESV (reference sequence). With 5 bases removed from V and 6 bases from J, the gap between germline ends came to 10 bases. CDR3 nucleotide sequence: TGTGCCAGCAGCCTCTTCGGGAATGGCTACACCTTC. Its protein is CASSLFGNGYTF.

Comments on this clone: This sample includes further DNA sequences coding for the same CDR3. CDR3 bases: TGTGCCAGGAATAGGCAGGGGGCGTCGAACACCGGGGAGCTGTTTTTT. It specifies CARNRQGASNTGELFF. The chain combines TRBV2 with TRBJ2-2; 8 positions agree with TRBD1. After removal of 9 bases from V and 0 bases from J, the junction contained 9 bases not matched to a gene. There are 16 residues in the CDR3. Germline CDR1 is SNHLY and CDR2 is FYNNEI.

This clone was counted once. V gene TRBV19 combines with J gene TRBJ1-1, with TRBD1 matching over 9 bases. Trimming at V came to 4 bases and at J to 4 bases, leaving 4 bases not matched to a gene. This CDR3 has 14 amino acids. The germline gives CDR1 LNHDA, CDR2 SQIVND (reference sequence). The CDR3 reads CASSTRDRVTEAFF. CDR3 DNA: TGTGCCAGTAGTACCCGGGACAGGGTCACTGAAGCTTTCTTT.

This chain joins TRBV5-5 and TRBJ1-5; D gene ambiguous. Trimming took 0 bases from V and 4 from J, leaving 17 bases between them. This CDR3 is built from 17 residues. CDR1 and CDR2 from the germline V gene are SGHKS and YYEKEE (reference sequence). For the CDR3, the DNA is TGTGCCAGCAGCTTGGACTTTACACCCAGGAGGAATCAGCCCCAGCATTTT. As protein: CASSLDFTPRRNQPQHF.

The chain joins TRBV9 to TRBJ2-2; tentative D call: TRBD1 (5 bases). Trimming took 1 base from V and 0 from J, leaving 7 bases between them. The CDR3 consists of 15 residues. Germline V gene lookup returns CDR1 SGDLS and CDR2 YYNGEE. DNA of the CDR3: TGTGCCAGCAGCGTACAGGGCGCGAACACCGGGGAGCTGTTTTTT. It encodes CASSVQGANTGELFF.

This chain uses TRBV7-6 with TRBJ2-7; D possibly corresponds to TRBD2 (6 bases). This CDR3 has 14 residues. CDR1 SGHVS and CDR2 FNYEAQ come from the germline V gene. The V end was cut by 0 bases, the J end by 10 bases, with 16 bases between. CDR3 sequence (DNA): TGTGCCAGCAGCTTAGCGGACTACTTATCGGTCCAGTACTTC. This codes for CASSLADYLSVQYF.

This clone was observed once. The gene calls are TRBV5-1 and TRBJ2-7; 15 nucleotides align to TRBD2. In germline, CDR1 is SGHRS, CDR2 YFSETQ. The CDR3 consists of 18 residues. The trim removed 4 bases at V and 6 bases at J, leaving 14 bases unmatched. CDR3 nucleotides: TGCGCCAGCAGCCCGCTGCGGACTAGCGGGGGGGCCTATCGCGAGCAGTACTTC. Amino acids: CASSPLRTSGGAYREQYF.